Listed below are T cell receptor beta chains from one sample, sequenced in a study of radiotherapy plus CTLA-4 blockade in lung cancer. Clones were read by immunoSEQ multiplex PCR, and TCRdb kept only the in-frame ones, dropping some. The data contain 45,000 to 55,000 clones, about 88% of them singletons. This material consisted of peripheral blood, taken from a patient treated with radiotherapy plus ipilimumab. Receptors originate from a human donor with non-small cell lung cancer whose response to radiotherapy plus ipilimumab could not be evaluated. Both conserved end residues are part of each CDR3. The D gene is left open where the match is weak. Size values are once, few and many counts, or a class for expanded clones, and some rows have none.

DNA	CDR3	D	V	size	J
TGTGCCAGCAGCTTACCGGGGGGCGCCAACTATGGCTACACCTTC	CASSLPGGANYGYTF	-	TRBV7-9	-	TRBJ1-2
TGTGCCAGCAGCTACGTAGGGGGTGGCTACACCTTC	CASSYVGGGYTF	-	TRBV5-4	-	TRBJ1-2
TGTGCCAGCAGCTCAACGGGGGGGCCAGTCGGGGAGCTGTTTTTT	CASSSTGGPVGELFF	TRBD2	TRBV11-2	-	TRBJ2-2
TGTGCCAGCTCACCACCATCACGGGCCAAAAACATTCAGTACTTC	CASSPPSRAKNIQYF	-	TRBV18	-	TRBJ2-4
TGTGCCAGCAGTTCACCGGGAGACCACAATGAGCAGTTCTTC	CASSSPGDHNEQFF	-	TRBV7-9	-	TRBJ2-1
TGTGCCAGCAGCTTAGGCGAGGGAACTGAAGCTTTCTTT	CASSLGEGTEAFF	-	TRBV7-6	few	TRBJ1-1
TGTGCCAGCCGGCGGGCGGGGGCACTAACCACTGAAGCTTTCTTT	CASRRAGALTTEAFF	-	TRBV28	-	TRBJ1-1
TGTGCCAGCAGCGTCCCCGGGGGCCAAGAGACCCAGTACTTC	CASSVPGGQETQYF	-	TRBV9	-	TRBJ2-5
TGCGCCAGCAGTGAGGGGGACAGGGTTCCAGGGGAGACCCAGTACTTC	CASSEGDRVPGETQYF	TRBD1	TRBV10-2	-	TRBJ2-5
TGTGCCACCAGCAGAGATTACGGGTTCTACGAGCAGTACTTC	CATSRDYGFYEQYF	-	TRBV15	-	TRBJ2-7
TGCAGCGTCCCCGGGACTACCGGGGGCGTGGATACGCAGTATTTT	CSVPGTTGGVDTQYF	-	TRBV29-1	-	TRBJ2-3
TGTGCCAGCTCATTAATTCGTTGGCAGACAACCTACGAGCAGTACTTC	CASSLIRWQTTYEQYF	-	TRBV18	once	TRBJ2-7